Detailed here is one T cell receptor beta chain. The assay was immunoSEQ multiplex PCR, and TCRdb's table has in-frame clones only and misses some. Found here are about 140,000 clones, about 90% of them singletons; the top ten hold approximately 3.4%. This specimen comes from a study of T cell responses to AZD1222 COVID-19 vaccine. CDR3 length: 14 residues. The germline V and J ends were trimmed by 0 bases and 0 bases, with 6 bases remaining between them. Germline values: CDR1 SGHAT, CDR2 FQNNGV. V usage is TRBV11-2 and J usage is TRBJ2-7, with no clear D. This clonotype was obtained from an adult in good health. This material consisted of peripheral blood, taken on day 0 of AZD1222 vaccination. CDR3 amino acids: CASSLDRVSYEQYF. The CDR3 DNA sequence: TGTGCCAGCAGCTTAGATCGCGTCTCCTACGAGCAGTACTTC.